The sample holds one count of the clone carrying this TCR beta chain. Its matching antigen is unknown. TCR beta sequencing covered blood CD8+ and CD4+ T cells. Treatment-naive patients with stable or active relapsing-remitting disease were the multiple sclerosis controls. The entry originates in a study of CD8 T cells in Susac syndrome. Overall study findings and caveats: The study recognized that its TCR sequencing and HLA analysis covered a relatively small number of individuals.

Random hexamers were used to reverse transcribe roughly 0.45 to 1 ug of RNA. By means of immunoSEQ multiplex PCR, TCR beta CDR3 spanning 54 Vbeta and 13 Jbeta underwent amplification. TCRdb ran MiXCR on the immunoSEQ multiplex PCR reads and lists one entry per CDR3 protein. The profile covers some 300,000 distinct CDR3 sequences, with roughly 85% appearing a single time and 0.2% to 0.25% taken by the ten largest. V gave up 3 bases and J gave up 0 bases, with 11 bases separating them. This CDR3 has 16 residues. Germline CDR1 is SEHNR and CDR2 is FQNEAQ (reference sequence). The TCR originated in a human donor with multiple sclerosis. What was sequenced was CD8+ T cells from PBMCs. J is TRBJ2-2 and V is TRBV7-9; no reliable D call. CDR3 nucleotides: TGTGCCAGCAGCTTCGCCCCAGCCGCGAACACCGGGGAGCTGTTTTTT. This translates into CASSFAPAANTGELFF.